The T cell receptor beta chain under discussion was sequenced for a study of blood T cell repertoires in COVID-19. Libraries were prepared by immunoSEQ multiplex PCR; TCRdb keeps only in-frame clonotypes and omits some of them. The data contain roughly 80,000 clones, over 70% of them seen just once; the ten biggest clones take up 5.8%. V was clipped by 1 base and J by 8 bases; unmatched bases: 5. Germline V lookup: CDR1 SGHRS, CDR2 YFSETQ. The CDR3 length is 15 residues. Input material: peripheral blood. The TCR was taken from a man over 45 with active COVID-19. The chain recombines TRBV5-1 with TRBJ1-6; TRBD1 matches 8 bases. Here the CDR3 reads CASSLRTGGDSPLHF. Here the CDR3 DNA reads TGCGCCAGCAGCTTGCGAACAGGGGGAGATTCACCCCTCCACTTT. Drawing the rest from reference TRBV5-1 and TRBJ1-6, the complete variable domain is KAGVTQTPRYLIKTRGQQVTLSCSPISGHRSVSWYQQTPGQGLQFLFEYFSETQRNKGNFPGRFSGRQFSNSRSEMNVSTLELGDSALYLCASSLRTGGDSPLHFGNGTRLTVT.